A selection of T cell receptor beta chains follows, all from one sample in a study of OX40 agonist ivuxolimab in advanced cancers. Some clones are missing from TCRdb's copy, which holds only in-frame ones; the method was immunoSEQ multiplex PCR. Of roughly 100,000 clones detected, 93% appear once; the ten largest clones hold over 0.2%. The sequences come from CD4+ or CD8+ T cells sorted from blood, collected in a trial of the OX40 agonist ivuxolimab. These receptors all come from an adult with an advanced solid tumor such as melanoma, head and neck, liver or kidney cancer. The CDR3 runs from the conserved cysteine through the conserved F or W. A D gene is named only where the DNA matches it firmly. Clone size is not always given. Where it is, it says once, few, many or a class for expanded clones.

length | size | J | D | V | DNA | CDR3
11 | . | TRBJ1-1 | . | TRBV28 | TGTGCCAGCATCCTTACAGGGCGAGCTTTCTTT | CASILTGRAFF
11 | . | TRBJ1-1 | . | TRBV5-6 | TGTGCCAGCAGCTTGTATTCTGAAGCTTTCTTT | CASSLYSEAFF
13 | . | TRBJ1-1 | . | TRBV15 | TGTGCCACCAGCCGTCAGCCGAACACTGAAGCTTTCTTT | CATSRQPNTEAFF
18 | . | TRBJ2-1 | TRBD2 | TRBV9 | TGTGCCAGCAGCGTCGGACTAGCGGGAGGAGGGGGGTACAATGAGCAGTTCTTC | CASSVGLAGGGGYNEQFF
14 | . | TRBJ1-3 | . | TRBV5-1 | TGCGCCAGCAGCTTGCAGGGGTCTGGAAACACCATATATTTT | CASSLQGSGNTIYF
15 | . | TRBJ2-7 | . | TRBV30 | TGTGCCTGGAGTGTACAGAACTCTCGCCCAGGGGAGCAGTACTTC | CAWSVQNSRPGEQYF
14 | . | TRBJ2-7 | . | TRBV6-5 | TGTGCCAGCAACCTCAACCGGCAGTCCTACGAGCAGTACTTC | CASNLNRQSYEQYF
17 | . | TRBJ1-3 | TRBD1 | TRBV30 | TGTGCCTGGAGGACTATTCAGGGGGCCGGCTGGCGCGACACCATATATTTT | CAWRTIQGAGWRDTIYF
13 | . | TRBJ2-2 | . | TRBV6-6 | TGTGCCAGCCGGGACACGAACACCGGGGAGCTGTTTTTT | CASRDTNTGELFF
14 | medium-sized | TRBJ1-5 | TRBD1 | TRBV30 | TGTGCCTGGAGTGTATGGACAGGGGTCCAGCCCCAGCATTTT | CAWSVWTGVQPQHF
11 | . | TRBJ2-2 | . | TRBV20-1 | TGCAGTGCCATTAACACCGGGGAGCTGTTTTTT | CSAINTGELFF
14 | . | TRBJ2-1 | . | TRBV2 | TGTGCCAGCAGTGGCGTAAGCTCCTACAATGAGCAGTTCTTC | CASSGVSSYNEQFF
14 | . | TRBJ1-5 | TRBD1 | TRBV28 | TGTGCCAGCAGTACCGGGACAGGGAATCAGCCCCAGCATTTT | CASSTGTGNQPQHF
15 | . | TRBJ2-5 | . | TRBV18 | TGTGCCAGCTCACCACAGTCTCTTTATCAAGAGACCCAGTACTTC | CASSPQSLYQETQYF
14 | . | TRBJ2-7 | TRBD1 | TRBV5-1 | TGCGCCAGCAGCTTGCAGGGGGAAAACTACGAGCAGTACTTC | CASSLQGENYEQYF
16 | . | TRBJ1-5 | . | TRBV28 | TGTGCCAGCAGTAGGGGGGACGGGACACGCAATCAGCCCCAGCATTTT | CASSRGDGTRNQPQHF
17 | . | TRBJ2-2 | TRBD2 | TRBV5-4 | TGTGCCAGCAGCCCCCCGGGGCTAGCGGGACACACCGGGGAGCTGTTTTTT | CASSPPGLAGHTGELFF
14 | . | TRBJ2-3 | . | TRBV4-3 | TGCGCCAGCAGCCAAGATCGTCTCCCAGATACGCAGTATTTT | CASSQDRLPDTQYF
15 | . | TRBJ2-2 | TRBD1 | TRBV18 | TGTGCCAGCTCACCGGGACAGGGCCTTGACGGGGAGCTGTTTTTT | CASSPGQGLDGELFF
13 | . | TRBJ1-2 | . | TRBV18 | TGTGCCAGCTCACCACCGGGAAACTATGGCTACACCTTC | CASSPPGNYGYTF
13 | . | TRBJ1-2 | . | TRBV4-2 | TGTGCCAGCACCCCAGAGAGGAACTATGGCTACACCTTC | CASTPERNYGYTF
12 | . | TRBJ1-2 | . | TRBV14 | TGTGCCAGCAGCCAGGGGGGCAATGGCTACACCTTC | CASSQGGNGYTF
14 | . | TRBJ1-1 | . | TRBV5-1 | TGCGCCAGCAGCCGCTACAGAGAGAACACTGAAGCTTTCTTT | CASSRYRENTEAFF
15 | . | TRBJ2-3 | . | TRBV28 | TGTGCCAGCAGTGGGGGGGGCGCAAGGACAGATACGCAGTATTTT | CASSGGGARTDTQYF
11 | . | TRBJ2-3 | . | TRBV9 | TGTGCCAGCAGGAGCACAGATACGCAGTATTTT | CASRSTDTQYF
10 | few | TRBJ1-2 | . | TRBV30 | TGTGCATGCCAGGGTTACGGCTACACCTTC | CACQGYGYTF
15 | . | TRBJ2-4 | . | TRBV4-2 | TGTGCCAGCAGCCAAGAAGATTCAGGGGTACACATTCAGTACTTC | CASSQEDSGVHIQYF
16 | . | TRBJ1-2 | TRBD1 | TRBV7-3 | TGTGCCAGCAGCCCACGGCGGGGACAGGCTGTCTATGGCTACACCTTC | CASSPRRGQAVYGYTF
14 | . | TRBJ1-3 | TRBD1 | TRBV30 | TGTGCCTGGGCCGGGACAGCCTCTGGAAACACCATATATTTT | CAWAGTASGNTIYF
14 | . | TRBJ2-1 | . | TRBV5-1 | TGCGCCAGCAGTTTTCAGCGGAGGGGCAATGAGCAGTTCTTC | CASSFQRRGNEQFF
15 | . | TRBJ1-4 | . | TRBV6-6 | TGTGCCAGCAGCTTGTATCCTGCAACTAATGAAAAACTGTTTTTT | CASSLYPATNEKLFF
12 | . | TRBJ2-3 | . | TRBV28 | TGTGCCAGCAGTTTACCCTCAGATACGCAGTATTTT | CASSLPSDTQYF
14 | . | TRBJ2-5 | TRBD2 | TRBV5-1 | TGCGCCAGCAGCTTTTGGGGGGGCCAAGAGACCCAGTACTTC | CASSFWGGQETQYF
16 | once | TRBJ2-1 | TRBD2 | TRBV12-5 | TGTGCTAGTGGTTTAACTAGCGGGAGCTCCTACAATGAGCAGTTCTTC | CASGLTSGSSYNEQFF
12 | . | TRBJ1-5 | . | TRBV6-1 | TGTGCCAGCACCCGGAACAATCAGCCCCAGCATTTT | CASTRNNQPQHF
17 | . | TRBJ2-2 | . | TRBV2 | TGTGCCAGCAGCGGGACGGGTCCAGTTGGTTCCTCCGGGGAGCTGTTTTTT | CASSGTGPVGSSGELFF
15 | . | TRBJ1-3 | . | TRBV4-1 | TGCGCCAGCAGCCATTGGGGGATTTCAGGAAACACCATATATTTT | CASSHWGISGNTIYF
11 | . | TRBJ2-4 | . | TRBV6-5 | TGTGCCAGCAGTTACCTCGGAGTTCAGTACTTC | CASSYLGVQYF
20 | . | TRBJ1-5 | . | TRBV12-5 | TGTGCTAGTGGTTTGGTACCCCCGTCCCTATTTGACAGAGGGCATCAGCCCCAGCATTTT | CASGLVPPSLFDRGHQPQHF
13 | once | TRBJ2-3 | . | TRBV6-4 | TGTGCCAGCAGTGAAGGGTTTACAGATACGCAGTATTTT | CASSEGFTDTQYF
15 | . | TRBJ1-5 | . | TRBV10-3 | TGTGCCATCAGTGTAACAGGGTATGGTGATCAGCCCCAGCATTTT | CAISVTGYGDQPQHF
13 | once | TRBJ1-1 | . | TRBV7-2 | TGTGCCAGCAGCTTATCTAGTGCCTTGATGACATTCTTT | CASSLSSALMTFF
18 | . | TRBJ2-5 | TRBD2 | TRBV7-9 | TGTGCCAGCAGCTTAGCGCGACTAGCGGGAGGGCTCCAAGAGACCCAGTACTTC | CASSLARLAGGLQETQYF
15 | . | TRBJ2-6 | . | TRBV9 | TGTGCCAGCAGCGTATTGGCGGCTGGGGCCAACGTCCTGACTTTC | CASSVLAAGANVLTF
13 | . | TRBJ1-1 | . | TRBV30 | TGTGCCTGGAGTAAGGCAGCGGTCACTGAAGCTTTCTTT | CAWSKAAVTEAFF
14 | . | TRBJ2-7 | . | TRBV25-1 | TGTGCCAGCAGCGCCGGGACGGTATTCTACGAGCAGTACTTC | CASSAGTVFYEQYF
13 | . | TRBJ2-2 | . | TRBV5-4 | TGTGCCAGCAGCTTGGTCCCCTCCGGGGAGCTGTTTTTT | CASSLVPSGELFF
14 | . | TRBJ1-2 | . | TRBV7-9 | TGTGCCAGCAGCGCCCAACAGGGTAACTATGGCTACACCTTC | CASSAQQGNYGYTF
16 | once | TRBJ1-4 | . | TRBV11-3 | TGTGCCAGCAGCTTAGATCAGGGCGCAACTAATGAAAAACTGTTTTTT | CASSLDQGATNEKLFF
13 | . | TRBJ2-1 | . | TRBV6-6 | TGTGCCAGCAGGCCCGACTTTACCAATGAGCAGTTCTTC | CASRPDFTNEQFF
16 | once | TRBJ2-6 | . | TRBV19 | TGTGCCAGTAGTATACCCTCTGTCTCTGGGGCCAACGTCCTGACTTTC | CASSIPSVSGANVLTF
12 | . | TRBJ1-5 | . | TRBV2 | TGTGCCAGCAGGCCCGATAATCAGCCCCAGCATTTT | CASRPDNQPQHF
13 | . | TRBJ1-2 | . | TRBV6-1 | TGTGCCAGCAACCGATGGTCAGGGGAAGGCTACACCTTC | CASNRWSGEGYTF
13 | . | TRBJ1-2 | . | TRBV6-6 | TGTGCCAGCAGTTATGGGGGTAACTATGGCTACACCTTC | CASSYGGNYGYTF
15 | . | TRBJ2-3 | . | TRBV11-3 | TGTGCCAGCAGCCGGACAGCCTACGACACAGATACGCAGTATTTT | CASSRTAYDTDTQYF
14 | . | TRBJ2-2 | . | TRBV7-2 | TGTGCCAGCAACTCCCTCAGGGGTACCGGGGAGCTGTTTTTT | CASNSLRGTGELFF
11 | . | TRBJ1-5 | . | TRBV6-8 | TGTGCCAGCAAGCGAGGTCAGCCCCAGCATTTT | CASKRGQPQHF
16 | . | TRBJ1-4 | TRBD1 | TRBV12-5 | TGTGCTAGAACCCACCCGAACAGGGGCCAAAATGAAAAACTGTTTTTT | CARTHPNRGQNEKLFF
13 | . | TRBJ2-3 | . | TRBV2 | TGTGCCAGCAGTGGGGTAATGGGTGTAGGGCAGTATTTT | CASSGVMGVGQYF
14 | . | TRBJ1-2 | . | TRBV5-6 | TGTGCCAGCAGCTTGGCGCAGCAAAACTATGGCTACACCTTC | CASSLAQQNYGYTF